One sample yielded the 17 T cell receptor beta chains listed below, sequenced in a study of T cells after yellow fever vaccination. From the 5' RACE reads, TCRdb called clonotypes with MiXCR, one entry per CDR3 protein. Among 340,000 or so distinct CDR3 sequences listed, about 12% were seen once. The specimen was CD4+ T cells sorted from PBMCs, collected 15 days after the yellow fever booster vaccination. Every receptor here comes from a man aged 18 to 35 who received the YFV17D yellow fever vaccine.

The chain carries TRBV29-1 and TRBJ2-3, with D perhaps matching TRBD1 (6 bases). V lost 3 bases and J lost 0, with 10 bases in between. The CDR3 is 14 residues long. In germline, CDR1 is SQVTM, CDR2 ANQGSEA. Written as DNA, the CDR3 is TGCAGCGTTGACAGAACAGGGAGCACAGATACGCAGTATTTT. It yields the protein CSVDRTGSTDTQYF.

A word on this clonotype: One junction end does not reproduce the germline sequence, and a read error may be involved. The chain joins TRBV28 to TRBJ2-2; 9 bases map to TRBD1. CDR3 length equals 17 residues. Germline CDR1 and CDR2: MDHEN and SYDVKM. CDR3 in amino acids: CARTKTRDRAKTGELFF. The CDR3, as DNA: TGTGCCAGAACCAAAACCCGGGACAGGGCGAAAACCGGGGAGCTGTTTTTT. Full variable domain (outside the CDR3, taken from reference TRBV28 and TRBJ2-2): DVKVTQSSRYLVKRTGEKVFLECVQDMDHENMFWYRQDPGLGLRLIYFSYDVKMKEKGDIPEGYSVSREKKERFSLILESASTNQTSMYLCARTKTRDRAKTGELFFGEGSRLTVL.

CDR3 bases: TGTGCCACCAGTGAGACAGGGGGCGTCGGTACGCAGTATTTT. Translating it yields CATSETGGVGTQYF. This rearrangement joins TRBV24-1 to TRBJ2-3, with 10 positions matching TRBD1. Trimming took 4 bases from V and 8 from J; bases not matched to a gene: 5. Germline V gene sequence: CDR1 KGHDR, CDR2 SFDVKD. The CDR3 is made up of 14 amino acids.

This chain uses TRBV4-3 with TRBJ2-1; TRBD2 is a possible D gene (7 bases). The CDR3 totals 16 residues. Germline CDR1 and CDR2: LGHNA and YSLEER. V lost 0 bases to trimming and J lost 5 bases, with 14 bases between them. The CDR3 bases are TGCGCCAGCAGCCAAGATGGGCGGGGGCGAGACAATGAGCAGTTCTTC. Its protein product is CASSQDGRGRDNEQFF.

This clonotype was seen only a few times. The CDR3 protein is CASSPKYRGGTEAFF. CDR3 coding DNA: TGTGCCAGCAGCCCAAAATATCGGGGCGGCACTGAAGCTTTCTTT. The rearrangement links TRBV7-9 to TRBJ1-1; D might be TRBD1 (5 bases). Germline assignment: CDR1 SEHNR and CDR2 FQNEAQ (reference sequence). V was clipped by 5 bases and J by 4 bases, with 17 bases between them. The CDR3 totals 15 residues.

V gene TRBV20-1 combines with J gene TRBJ2-3; no reliable D call. The V gene's germline CDR1 is DFQATT and CDR2 SNEGSKA (reference sequence). The CDR3 spans 11 residues. V was pared by 4 bases and J by 6 bases, with 8 bases between. In DNA, the CDR3 is TGCAGTGCTATGGAAGCCGATACGCAGTATTTT. Translating it yields CSAMEADTQYF.

This clonotype has at least ten counts. The chain carries TRBV5-1 and TRBJ2-5; TRBD2 might be the D (6 bases). The CDR3 length is 13 residues. Germline V lookup: CDR1 SGHRS, CDR2 YFSETQ. V was trimmed by 4 bases and J by 0 bases, leaving 7 bases between them. CDR3 region: CASSAGYQETQYF. Here the CDR3 DNA reads TGCGCCAGCAGCGCGGGGTACCAAGAGACCCAGTACTTC.

This chain links TRBV20-1 with TRBJ1-1; 8 positions match TRBD1. Germline V gene sequence: CDR1 DFQATT, CDR2 SNEGSKA (reference sequence). This CDR3 has 14 amino acids. J lost 3 bases, V lost 5 bases, and 8 bases had no gene match. Here the CDR3 DNA reads TGCAGTGCTGTCTCAGGGGGCCCCTACACTGAAGCTTTCTTT. This translates into CSAVSGGPYTEAFF.

This clonotype came up a few times. The chain recombines TRBV12-3 or TRBV12-4 with TRBJ2-2; no reliable D call. This CDR3 region has 14 residues. Trimming stripped 6 bases from V and 9 bases from J, with 17 bases between. CDR3 nucleotide sequence: TGTGCCAGCAGCCCAGCCACCTTTTTAAGGGAGCTGTTTTTT. It encodes CASSPATFLRELFF.

A few counts support this clonotype. DNA of the CDR3: TGTGCCAGCGGTGCAGGGTCGGCGGCGCAGTATTTT. It encodes CASGAGSAAQYF. V is TRBV6-5 and J is TRBJ2-3, with TRBD1 as a possible D gene (5 bases). Germline assignment: CDR1 MNHEY and CDR2 SVGAGI. The CDR3 loop spans 12 amino acids. Between the trimmed V and J ends, which lost 8 bases and 10 bases, there was a span of 16 bases.

This clonotype showed up just a few times. The CDR3 sequence: CSAPRTGVTEAFF. The CDR3 DNA reads TGCAGTGCCCCTAGGACAGGGGTGACTGAAGCTTTCTTT. V gene TRBV20-1 combines with J gene TRBJ1-1; TRBD1 aligns across 9 bases. Germline V gives CDR1 DFQATT, CDR2 SNEGSKA (reference sequence). This CDR3 has 13 residues. The J segment lost 5 bases and the V segment lost 6 bases, leaving 7 bases of the junction unmatched.

This clonotype was detected only a few times. The chain has TRBV7-2 and TRBJ2-5; 9 bases agree with TRBD2. This CDR3 comprises 16 residues. Germline V gives CDR1 SGHTA, CDR2 FQGNSA. V gave up 2 bases and J gave up 5 bases; unmatched junction bases: 9. CDR3 nucleotide sequence: TGTGCCAGCAGCTTATGGCGGGGGGGCCTCGGGGAGACCCAGTACTTC. Its translation: CASSLWRGGLGETQYF.

This clonotype occurred a few times. This sequence joins TRBV6-2 or TRBV6-3 and TRBJ2-7, with TRBD2 matching 7 bases. The CDR3 runs to 14 residues. Germline CDR1 MNHEY, CDR2 SVGEGT. The J segment lost 4 bases and the V segment lost 4 bases, leaving 7 bases of the junction unmatched. CDR3 residues: CASSFRGVEYEQYF. The CDR3 DNA follows: TGTGCCAGCAGTTTCCGGGGGGTCGAATACGAGCAGTACTTC.

V gene TRBV5-6 combines with J gene TRBJ1-6; 10 positions match TRBD1. CDR3 length equals 15 residues. The germline CDR1 and CDR2 sequences are SGHDT and YYEEEE. Trimming took 5 bases from V and 5 from J; bases not matched to a gene: 4. The DNA of the CDR3 is TGTGCCAGCAGATGGGGGACAGGGGATAATTCACCCCTCCACTTT. Its translation: CASRWGTGDNSPLHF.

This clonotype was found many times. This sequence joins TRBV5-1 and TRBJ2-2; tentative D call: TRBD2 (6 bases). The V gene lost 4 bases and the J gene lost 3 bases, with 13 bases spanning the gap. The CDR3 totals 15 residues. Germline loops: CDR1 SGHRS, CDR2 YFSETQ. The CDR3 bases are TGCGCCAGCAGCCTGGGACGCGGGGACACCGGGGAGCTGTTTTTT. As protein: CASSLGRGDTGELFF.

The table lists this clonotype with a few counts. The chain couples TRBV5-1 to TRBJ1-1; 8 nucleotides match TRBD1. The germline CDR1 and CDR2 sequences are SGHRS and YFSETQ. This CDR3 spans 15 amino acids. The V and J ends lost 4 bases and 1 base, in that order; junction bases with no gene match: 6. CDR3: CASSIGTGGNTEAFF. CDR3 in DNA: TGCGCCAGCAGCATAGGGACAGGAGGGAACACTGAAGCTTTCTTT.

This chain joins TRBV7-9 and TRBJ1-6, with D perhaps matching TRBD1 (6 bases). The CDR3 runs 13 residues. The V end was cut by 1 base, the J end by 9 bases, with 7 bases between. CDR1 and CDR2 from the germline V gene are SEHNR and FQNEAQ (reference sequence). The CDR3, as DNA: TGTGCCAGCAGCTTAGGCAGGGGTTCACCCCTCCACTTT. Residues: CASSLGRGSPLHF.